This TCR beta chain was obtained from a study of shared clonotypes between healthy human individuals. Sequencing used immunoSEQ multiplex PCR; TCRdb keeps in-frame clones, though not all of them. This table holds some 1,100,000 clones, more than 75% found once. A remark on this clone: Its antigen remains unknown. One end of the junction varies from germline; a read error may be responsible.

The CDR3 covers 15 residues. CDR1 and CDR2 (germline): KGHSH, LQKENI. General study findings and limits: It was the non-shared clonotypes that had lower generation probabilities than clonotypes shared by all four donors. Naive subsets generally had larger estimated richness than memory subsets.

There were only Caucasian adults among the donors, and all lived in Nashville, Tennessee. The chain uses TRBV18 and TRBJ1-2; TRBD1 agrees at 7 bases. Sequenced input: memory CD4+ T cells from PBMCs. Documented subset: CD45RA-negative fraction. The TCR sequence derives from a man between 18 and 29 years old in good health. Some clones in this sample may be carry-over from other donors' samples. This CDR3 is CASSPPGQTKYGYTF. The DNA for the CDR3 is TGTGCCAGCTCACCACCGGGACAGACTAAATATGGCTACACCTTC.